This section outlines one T cell receptor (beta chain) sequence together with its context. The sample belongs to a study of control samples from healthy donors and cancer patients. Assay: immunoSEQ multiplex PCR; the TCRdb copy retains only in-frame clones and omits some. The sample includes approximately 100,000 clones, around nine tenths of them seen just once. CDR3 length equals 16 residues. CDR1 and CDR2 (germline): LNHDA, SQIVND (reference sequence). Between the trimmed V and J ends, which lost 1 base and 2 bases, there was a span of 14 bases. The sample taken for sequencing was blood. This sequence joins TRBV19 and TRBJ2-5; a possible D gene is TRBD2 (6 bases). The sequence derives from a young man in good health. The DNA for the CDR3 is TGTGCCAGTAGTATAGCAACTAGCCGGGCACAAGAGACCCAGTACTTC. As protein: CASSIATSRAQETQYF.